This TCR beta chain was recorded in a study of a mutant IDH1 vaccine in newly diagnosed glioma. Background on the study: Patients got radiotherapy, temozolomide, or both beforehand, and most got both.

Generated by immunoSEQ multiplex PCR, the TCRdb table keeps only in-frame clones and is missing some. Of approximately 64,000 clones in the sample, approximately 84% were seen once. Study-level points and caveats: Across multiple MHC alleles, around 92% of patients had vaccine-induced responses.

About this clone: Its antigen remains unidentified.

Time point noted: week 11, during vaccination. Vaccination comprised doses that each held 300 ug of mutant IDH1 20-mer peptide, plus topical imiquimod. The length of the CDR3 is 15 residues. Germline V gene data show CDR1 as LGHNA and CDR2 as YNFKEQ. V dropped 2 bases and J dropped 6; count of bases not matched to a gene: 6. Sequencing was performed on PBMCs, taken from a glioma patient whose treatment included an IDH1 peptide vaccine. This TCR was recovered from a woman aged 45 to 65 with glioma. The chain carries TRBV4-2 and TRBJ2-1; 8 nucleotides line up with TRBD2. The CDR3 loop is CASSQPGLEGNEQFF. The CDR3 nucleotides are TGTGCCAGCAGCCAACCGGGACTAGAGGGCAATGAGCAGTTCTTC.